These T cell receptor beta chains were read from a single sample in a study of blood T cell repertoires in COVID-19. The table came from immunoSEQ multiplex PCR; TCRdb's copy has only in-frame clones and leaves some out. The top ten clones hold 10% to 15% of a sample with under 350,000 clones, 65% to 90% of them seen once. The sample consisted of peripheral blood. Receptors were obtained from a human donor in a cohort sampled during active COVID-19. Each CDR3 is given with its conserved first and last residue. Each record gives: D gene, V gene, J gene, clone size, CDR3 length, CDR3 DNA, CDR3 protein. D genes are given only for firm matches. Not all rows give a size; the values are once, few, many and, for expanded clones, a class.

-	TRBV19	TRBJ1-1	-	13	TGTGCCAGTAGTCCGAGAGGGAACACTGAAGCTTTCTTT	CASSPRGNTEAFF
TRBD2	TRBV5-1	TRBJ2-7	-	15	TGCGCCAGCAGCCTCCTAGCGGGGGACACCTACGAGCAGTACTTC	CASSLLAGDTYEQYF
-	TRBV15	TRBJ2-7	-	15	TGTGCCACCAGCAGAGACCGCGCGAGCTCCTACGAGCAGTACTTC	CATSRDRASSYEQYF
-	TRBV6-5	TRBJ2-2	-	13	TGTGCCAGCAGTCTAGAATTCACCGGGGAGCTGTTTTTT	CASSLEFTGELFF
TRBD1	TRBV16	TRBJ1-5	-	15	TGTGCCAGCAGCCAGGACAGGGTGGGCAATCAGCCCCAGCATTTT	CASSQDRVGNQPQHF
-	TRBV7-2	TRBJ2-1	-	14	TGTGCCAGCAGCTTAGCCTTATCCTACAATGAGCAGTTCTTC	CASSLALSYNEQFF
-	TRBV6-6	TRBJ2-5	-	16	TGTGCCAGCATCCCGCGGGACCGGGGGTACCAAGAGACCCAGTACTTC	CASIPRDRGYQETQYF
TRBD2	TRBV19	TRBJ2-2	-	14	TGTGCCAGTAGTAGGTGGGAGGGAGCCGGGGAGCTGTTTTTT	CASSRWEGAGELFF
-	TRBV2	TRBJ1-4	few	14	TGTGCCAGCAGTCCACAGGGAATAAATGAAAAACTGTTTTTT	CASSPQGINEKLFF
-	TRBV6-5	TRBJ2-2	-	13	TGTGCCAGCAGCCCCGGGGGATCCGGGGAGCTGTTTTTT	CASSPGGSGELFF
-	TRBV6-1	TRBJ2-7	-	14	TGTGCCAGCAGTGAAGGGGTCAGGTCCTACGAGCAGTACTTC	CASSEGVRSYEQYF
-	TRBV3-1/TRBV3-2	TRBJ2-4	-	11	TGTGCCAGCAGCCAATATCCCTCAGGGCACTTC	CASSQYPSGHF
TRBD1	TRBV4-2	TRBJ2-7	-	14	TGTGCCAGCAGCCAACCGGGACAGGGCTTCGAGCAGTACTTC	CASSQPGQGFEQYF
-	TRBV28	TRBJ2-1	-	11	TGTGCCAGCTGGTCTAACAATGAGCAGTTCTTC	CASWSNNEQFF
-	TRBV5-6	TRBJ1-4	-	16	TGTGCCAGCAGCTCCCGACAGGCCAGGACTAATGAAAAACTGTTTTTT	CASSSRQARTNEKLFF
-	TRBV11-1	TRBJ2-5	-	16	TGTGCCAGCAGCCCACGAGCAGGCTACACCCAAGAGACCCAGTACTTC	CASSPRAGYTQETQYF
-	TRBV28	TRBJ2-3	-	13	TGTGCCAGCACCCAGGGCGGCACAGATACGCAGTATTTT	CASTQGGTDTQYF
-	TRBV9	TRBJ2-5	-	13	TGTGCCAGCAGCGTAGAATTGGCTGAGACCCAGTACTTC	CASSVELAETQYF
-	TRBV19	TRBJ1-5	-	16	TGTGCCAGTAGTATAGATCTAGTGACGAGAAATCAGCCCCAGCATTTT	CASSIDLVTRNQPQHF
TRBD2	TRBV3-1/TRBV3-2	TRBJ2-2	-	17	TGTGCCAGCAGCCAAGACCCGGGACTAGCCCTCACCGGGGAGCTGTTTTTT	CASSQDPGLALTGELFF
-	TRBV7-2	TRBJ2-6	-	16	TGTGCCAGCAGCTTAGGGGGCACTTTAAGGGCCAACGTCCTGACTTTC	CASSLGGTLRANVLTF
-	TRBV29-1	TRBJ2-2	-	12	TGCAGCGTTGAGCGGACAACCGGGGAGCTGTTTTTT	CSVERTTGELFF
-	TRBV3-1/TRBV3-2	TRBJ1-1	-	13	TGTGCCAGCAGATACGGACAGAACACTGAAGCTTTCTTT	CASRYGQNTEAFF
-	TRBV20-1	TRBJ2-3	-	15	TGCAGTGCTAGTGGGGGTTTGGGAGTCGGAGATACGCAGTATTTT	CSASGGLGVGDTQYF
-	TRBV19	TRBJ1-5	-	17	TGTGCCAGTAGTATAGATCGGGTCGGGCGGACAAATCAGCCCCAGCATTTT	CASSIDRVGRTNQPQHF
TRBD2	TRBV5-4	TRBJ2-1	-	16	TGTGCCAGCAGCTTGACCGGGACTAGCGGGAAAAATGAGCAGTTCTTC	CASSLTGTSGKNEQFF
-	TRBV18	TRBJ1-1	-	14	TGTGCCAGCTCACCAGATAGGTTGAGGACTGAAGCTTTCTTT	CASSPDRLRTEAFF
TRBD1	TRBV27	TRBJ2-2	-	16	TGTGCCAGCAGTTTAGGTCGGGGACAGGGAGGCGGGGAGCTGTTTTTT	CASSLGRGQGGGELFF
-	TRBV18	TRBJ1-3	-	15	TGTGCCAGCTCACCATCCTTGGCCCAGGGAAACACCATATATTTT	CASSPSLAQGNTIYF
-	TRBV28	TRBJ2-3	-	13	TGTGCCAGCAGAACTCAGGGGACAGATACGCAGTATTTT	CASRTQGTDTQYF
TRBD1	TRBV29-1	TRBJ1-1	once	15	TGCAGCGTTGTCGGACAGGGGGGAATGAACACTGAAGCTTTCTTT	CSVVGQGGMNTEAFF
TRBD1	TRBV18	TRBJ1-3	-	16	TGTGCCAGCTCACCCCCCGGACAGGGGTTTGGAAACACCATATATTTT	CASSPPGQGFGNTIYF
TRBD1	TRBV12-3/TRBV12-4	TRBJ2-2	-	13	TGTGCCAGCAGGGGACAGGCGTCCGGGGAGCTGTTTTTT	CASRGQASGELFF
TRBD2	TRBV4-1	TRBJ2-1	-	17	TGCGCCAGCAGCCAAGATAGCCAGACTAGCGGGAGAAATGAGCAGTTCTTC	CASSQDSQTSGRNEQFF
TRBD1	TRBV27	TRBJ1-4	-	12	TGTGCCAGCAGTTTCAGGGGGGAAAAACTGTTTTTT	CASSFRGEKLFF
-	TRBV29-1	TRBJ2-2	-	13	TGCAGCGCACGCAGGGGAGGGACCGGGGAGCTGTTTTTT	CSARRGGTGELFF
-	TRBV10-3	TRBJ1-1	-	12	TGTGCCGCACGCGCAGGGAACACTGAAGCTTTCTTT	CAARAGNTEAFF
-	TRBV25-1	TRBJ1-1	-	14	TGTGCCAGCAGTGATAGCCTCTCGGGAACTGAAGCTTTCTTT	CASSDSLSGTEAFF
TRBD2	TRBV27	TRBJ2-3	once	14	TGTGCCAGCAGTTTCAGCGGGAGGGGAGATACGCAGTATTTT	CASSFSGRGDTQYF
TRBD2	TRBV9	TRBJ2-1	-	13	TGTGCCAGCAGCGTAGGACTAGCGAGTGAGCAGTTCTTC	CASSVGLASEQFF
-	TRBV6-2/TRBV6-3	TRBJ2-1	-	11	TGTGCCAGCAGTTACAGGAGTGAGCAGTTCTTC	CASSYRSEQFF
-	TRBV7-3	TRBJ2-2	-	16	TGTGCCAGCAGCTTAAGGGCGGGAATGAACACCGGGGAGCTGTTTTTT	CASSLRAGMNTGELFF
TRBD2	TRBV24-1	TRBJ2-3	few	20	TGTGCCACCAGTGATTCACCAGGGACTAGCGGGAGTAGAGGCACAGATACGCAGTATTTT	CATSDSPGTSGSRGTDTQYF
-	TRBV5-5	TRBJ1-6	-	16	TGTGCCAGCAGCCCTTCTTGGGGAGGAAGGGAATCACCCCTCCACTTT	CASSPSWGGRESPLHF
-	TRBV21-1	TRBJ1-1	once	16	TGTGCCAGCAGCCCCCCGGCGGGAGGGGGGGACACTGAAGCTTTCTTT	CASSPPAGGGDTEAFF
-	TRBV27	TRBJ2-2	-	16	TGTGCCAGCAGTTTCAACGTTATTTCGGGAACCGGGGAGCTGTTTTTT	CASSFNVISGTGELFF
TRBD2	TRBV7-9	TRBJ2-4	-	14	TGTGCCAGCAGCCCAGCGGGAGTCAGAAACATTCAGTACTTC	CASSPAGVRNIQYF
-	TRBV6-4	TRBJ2-7	-	15	TGTGCCAGCAGTGACTCCCGGGACTCCTTCTACGAGCAGTACTTC	CASSDSRDSFYEQYF
-	TRBV28	TRBJ2-2	-	15	TGTGCCAGCAGTAGGGCTAGCGAGAACACCGGGGAGCTGTTTTTT	CASSRASENTGELFF
TRBD1	TRBV18	TRBJ1-2	-	12	TGTGCCAGCTCAGACAGGGGGTATGGCTACACCTTC	CASSDRGYGYTF
-	TRBV20-1	TRBJ2-7	-	11	TGCAGTGCTCGCAGGGACTACGAGCAGTACTTC	CSARRDYEQYF
TRBD1	TRBV19	TRBJ2-5	once	15	TGTGCCAGTAGTAGAACCGGGACAGGGGGCCGGACCCAGTACTTC	CASSRTGTGGRTQYF
-	TRBV30	TRBJ2-5	once	14	TGTGCCTGGAGTGTAGGTGAAATCAGGGAGACCCAGTACTTC	CAWSVGEIRETQYF
-	TRBV5-1	TRBJ2-7	-	15	TGCGCCAGCAGCTTGTTCCTGTCTCAGGCCTACGAGCAGTACTTC	CASSLFLSQAYEQYF
TRBD1	TRBV27	TRBJ1-5	-	13	TGTGCCAGCAAGGGACAGGTCGATCAGCCCCAGCATTTT	CASKGQVDQPQHF